This T cell receptor beta chain is drawn from a study of T cell responses to AZD1222 COVID-19 vaccine. Clones were read by immunoSEQ multiplex PCR, and TCRdb kept only the in-frame ones, dropping some. The sample shows almost 95,000 clones, 85% of them seen only once. The ends were cut back, 3 bases at V and 0 bases at J, with 18 bases in the middle. Germline CDR1 is DFQATT and CDR2 is SNEGSKA (reference sequence). The CDR3 is 17 amino acids. The starting material was peripheral blood, obtained 28 days after the second AZD1222 dose. The chain links TRBV20-1 to TRBJ1-3; unclear D gene. The TCR comes from an adult who received the AZD1222 COVID-19 vaccine. The CDR3 protein is CSASTAPGHLSGNTIYF. The CDR3 nucleotides read TGCAGTGCTAGTACCGCTCCCGGGCACCTCTCTGGAAACACCATATATTTT.